Listed here are 15 T cell receptor beta chains from one sample, sequenced in a study of T cell changes during pregnancy in multiple sclerosis. Profiled with immunoSEQ multiplex PCR; TCRdb holds only in-frame clones, not every one. The repertoire has around 69,000 clones, around 93% of them found once; the top ten carry about 2.5%. The sequenced sample was peripheral blood, obtained in the first trimester of pregnancy. The source is a female donor with multiple sclerosis, enrolled in a pregnancy study.

The J gene is TRBJ2-1, the V gene TRBV11-3, with D perhaps matching TRBD2 (6 bases). The CDR3 length is 16 residues. Germline V lookup: CDR1 SGHNT, CDR2 YENEEA. The V gene lost 0 bases and the J gene lost 1 base, with 10 bases spanning the gap. The CDR3 protein is CASSLDGGRSYNEQFF. The CDR3 DNA follows: TGTGCCAGCAGCTTAGATGGGGGGAGATCCTACAATGAGCAGTTCTTC.

In this sample, this clone turned up once. The rearrangement uses TRBV10-2 and TRBJ2-5; maybe TRBD1 (5 bases). The CDR3 is 12 residues long. Germline V CDR1 and CDR2: WSHSY, SAAADI. Between the trimmed V and J ends, which lost 10 bases and 5 bases, there was a span of 14 bases. The CDR3 reads CATLQGSETQYF. The CDR3 DNA reads as TGCGCCACCCTCCAGGGTTCCGAGACCCAGTACTTC.

The V and J genes are TRBV27 and TRBJ2-2; 7 bases match TRBD2. This CDR3 region has 17 residues. The junction had 10 bases not matched to a gene; V was cut back by 0 bases and J by 6 bases. In germline, CDR1 is MNHEY, CDR2 SMNVEV (reference sequence). The CDR3: CASSLSRGSGTSGELFF. The CDR3 DNA sequence: TGTGCCAGCAGTTTATCTCGCGGGAGTGGAACATCCGGGGAGCTGTTTTTT.

V gene TRBV11-2 combines with J gene TRBJ2-1; TRBD2 might be the D (6 bases). V was cut by 5 bases and J by 3 bases, with 11 bases left in between. The CDR3 contains 14 residues. CDR1 and CDR2 (germline): SGHAT, FQNNGV. Here the CDR3 reads CASSPGLVYNEQFF. For the CDR3, the DNA is TGTGCCAGCAGCCCGGGACTGGTCTACAATGAGCAGTTCTTC.

V usage is TRBV28 and J usage is TRBJ1-5; TRBD1 agrees at 8 bases. Germline CDR1 is MDHEN and CDR2 is SYDVKM. This CDR3 is built from 13 residues. V trimming: 6 bases; J trimming: 5 bases; junction bases outside the gene matches: 3. The CDR3 DNA is TGTGCCAGCAGAGGACAGGGAGATCAGCCCCAGCATTTT. This sequence encodes CASRGQGDQPQHF.

This clone was seen just once. V usage is TRBV4-3 and J usage is TRBJ2-3, with 8 nucleotides matching TRBD2. The CDR3 runs 16 residues. CDR1 LGHNA and CDR2 YSLEER come from the germline V gene. J lost 4 bases, V lost 1 base, and 7 bases had no gene match. The DNA for the CDR3 is TGCGCCAGCAGCCAAGGAAGCGGGAGATCCTCAGATACGCAGTATTTT. This gives the protein CASSQGSGRSSDTQYF.

The CDR3 coding sequence is TGTGCCAGCAGCTCCCAATCAGGGGGCGGCACTGAAGCTTTCTTT. Its translation is CASSSQSGGGTEAFF. The V gene is TRBV7-9, the J gene TRBJ1-1; 8 bases are shared with TRBD1. Germline values: CDR1 SEHNR, CDR2 FQNEAQ (reference sequence). After removal of 4 bases from V and 4 bases from J, the junction contained 8 bases not matched to a gene. The length of the CDR3 is 15 residues.

The chain combines TRBV5-8 with TRBJ1-2; the D is unclear. V was cut by 2 bases and J by 2 bases, with 10 bases left in between. The CDR3 consists of 14 residues. Germline V lookup: CDR1 SGHTS, CDR2 YDEGEE. The CDR3 here is CASSLFITNYGYTF. In DNA form, the CDR3 reads TGTGCCAGCAGCTTATTCATCACAAACTATGGCTACACCTTC.

J is TRBJ2-4 and V is TRBV11-1; perhaps TRBD1 as D (5 bases). Germline CDR1 and CDR2: SGHAT and FQDESV (reference sequence). Between the trimmed V and J ends, which lost 4 bases and 3 bases, there was a span of 13 bases. This CDR3 region has 15 residues. CDR3 DNA sequence: TGTGCCAGCAGCTCGAATACAGGTTTCAAAAACATTCAGTACTTC. This encodes CASSSNTGFKNIQYF.

The V gene is TRBV11-3, the J gene TRBJ2-3; D gene uncertain. The V gene's germline CDR1 is SGHNT and CDR2 YENEEA. V dropped 3 bases and J dropped 1 base, with 17 bases sitting between them. The CDR3 is 17 amino acids. CDR3 sequence reads: CASSFASLRQGTDTQYF. Here the CDR3 DNA reads TGTGCCAGCAGCTTCGCCTCCCTTCGTCAGGGCACAGATACGCAGTATTTT.

V and J are TRBV14 and TRBJ1-2, with D unclear. Between the trimmed V and J ends, which lost 0 bases and 6 bases, there was a span of 11 bases. Germline loops: CDR1 SGHDN, CDR2 FVKESK. CDR3 length equals 14 residues. In DNA form, the CDR3 reads TGTGCCAGCAGCCAAGATCTGGCATATCATGGCTACACCTTC. This translates into CASSQDLAYHGYTF.

This rearrangement joins TRBV4-3 to TRBJ1-4, with a possible D match to TRBD1 (6 bases). Trimming removed 6 bases at V and 7 bases at J, with 12 bases between. This CDR3 contains 13 residues. Germline CDR1 reads LGHNA; CDR2 reads YSLEER. The CDR3 DNA reads as TGCGCCAGCAGTCGGGACATAGGTGAAAAACTGTTTTTT. Translation: CASSRDIGEKLFF.

V usage is TRBV5-6 and J usage is TRBJ1-2; weak D call: TRBD1 (5 bases). The germline V and J ends were trimmed by 9 bases and 7 bases, with 10 bases remaining between them. The CDR3 has 10 residues. Germline V gives CDR1 SGHDT, CDR2 YYEEEE. In nucleotides, the CDR3 is TGTGCCAACCGGGGGTCTGGCTACACCTTC. Amino acid sequence: CANRGSGYTF.

This rearrangement joins TRBV5-4 to TRBJ2-7; 9 nucleotides match TRBD1. The V gene end was trimmed by 0 bases and the J gene end by 2 bases; junction bases not matched to a gene: 6. Germline CDR1 and CDR2: SGHNT and YYREEE (reference sequence). The CDR3 is 16 amino acids. The CDR3 sequence: CASSLAPGTGTYEQYF. The CDR3, as DNA: TGTGCCAGCAGCTTGGCGCCCGGGACAGGGACCTACGAGCAGTACTTC.

V gene TRBV14 combines with J gene TRBJ2-7; 9 nucleotides align to TRBD1. V lost 3 bases to trimming and J lost 1 base; unmatched junction nucleotides: 7. Looked up from germline, CDR1 is SGHDN and CDR2 is FVKESK. This CDR3 region has 16 residues. The CDR3 sequence is CASSQDTGTGSYEQYF. CDR3 DNA: TGTGCCAGCAGCCAGGACACCGGGACAGGGTCCTACGAGCAGTACTTC.